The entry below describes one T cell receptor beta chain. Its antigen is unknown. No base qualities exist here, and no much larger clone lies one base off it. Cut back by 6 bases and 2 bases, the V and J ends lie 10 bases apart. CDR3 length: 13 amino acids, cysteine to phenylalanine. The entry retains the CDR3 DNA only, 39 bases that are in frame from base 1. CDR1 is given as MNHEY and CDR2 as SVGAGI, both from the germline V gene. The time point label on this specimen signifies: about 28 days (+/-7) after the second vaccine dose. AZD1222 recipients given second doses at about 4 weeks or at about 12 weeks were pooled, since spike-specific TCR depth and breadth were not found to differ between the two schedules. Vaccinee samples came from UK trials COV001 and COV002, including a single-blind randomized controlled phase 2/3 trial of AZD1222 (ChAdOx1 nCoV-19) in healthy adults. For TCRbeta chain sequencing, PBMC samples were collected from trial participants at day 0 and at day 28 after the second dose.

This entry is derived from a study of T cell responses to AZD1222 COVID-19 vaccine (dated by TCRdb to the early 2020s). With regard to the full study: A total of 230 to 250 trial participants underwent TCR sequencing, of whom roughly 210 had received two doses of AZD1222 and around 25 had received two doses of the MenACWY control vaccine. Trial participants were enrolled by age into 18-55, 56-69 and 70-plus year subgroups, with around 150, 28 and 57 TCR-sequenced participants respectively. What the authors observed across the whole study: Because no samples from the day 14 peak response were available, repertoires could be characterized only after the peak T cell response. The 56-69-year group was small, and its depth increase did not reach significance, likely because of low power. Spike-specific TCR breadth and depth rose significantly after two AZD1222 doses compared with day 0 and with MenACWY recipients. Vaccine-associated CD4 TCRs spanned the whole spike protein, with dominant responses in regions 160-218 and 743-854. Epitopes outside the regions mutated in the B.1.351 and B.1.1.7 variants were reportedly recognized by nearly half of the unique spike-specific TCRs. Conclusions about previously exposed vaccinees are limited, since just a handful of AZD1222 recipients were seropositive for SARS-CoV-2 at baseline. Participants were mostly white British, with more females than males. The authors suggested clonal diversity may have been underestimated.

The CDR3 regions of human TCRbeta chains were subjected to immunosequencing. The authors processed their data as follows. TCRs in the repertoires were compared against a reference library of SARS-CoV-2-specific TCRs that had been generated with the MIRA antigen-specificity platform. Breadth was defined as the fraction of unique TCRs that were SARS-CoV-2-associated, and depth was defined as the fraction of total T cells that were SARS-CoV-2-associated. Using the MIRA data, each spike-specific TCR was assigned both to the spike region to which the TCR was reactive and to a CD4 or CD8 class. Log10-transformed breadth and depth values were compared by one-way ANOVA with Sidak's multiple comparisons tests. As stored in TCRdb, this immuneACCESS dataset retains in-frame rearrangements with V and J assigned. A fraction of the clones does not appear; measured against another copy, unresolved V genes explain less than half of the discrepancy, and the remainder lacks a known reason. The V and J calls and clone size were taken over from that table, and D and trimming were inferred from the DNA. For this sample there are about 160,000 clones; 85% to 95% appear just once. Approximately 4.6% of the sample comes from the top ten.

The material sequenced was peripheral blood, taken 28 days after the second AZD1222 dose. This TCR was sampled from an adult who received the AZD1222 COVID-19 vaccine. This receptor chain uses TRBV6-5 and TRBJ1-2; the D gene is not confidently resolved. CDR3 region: CASRKGLNYGYTF. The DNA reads TGTGCCAGCAGAAAAGGACTGAACTATGGCTACACCTTC.